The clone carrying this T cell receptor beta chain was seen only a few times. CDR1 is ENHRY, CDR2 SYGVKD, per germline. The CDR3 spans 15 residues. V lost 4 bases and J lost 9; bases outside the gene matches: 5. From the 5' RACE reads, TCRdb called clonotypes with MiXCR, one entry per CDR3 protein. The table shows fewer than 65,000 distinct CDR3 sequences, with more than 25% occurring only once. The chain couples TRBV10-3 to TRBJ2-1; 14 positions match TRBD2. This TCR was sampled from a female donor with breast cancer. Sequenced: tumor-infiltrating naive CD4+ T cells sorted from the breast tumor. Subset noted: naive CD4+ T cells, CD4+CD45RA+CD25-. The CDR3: CAISGTSGGTGEQFF. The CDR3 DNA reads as TGTGCCATCAGTGGGACTAGCGGGGGGACCGGTGAGCAGTTCTTC.